The clone carrying this T cell receptor (beta chain) was observed many times. Its antigen is unknown. These data originate in a study of T cells in Graves' hyperthyroidism and ophthalmopathy. Study findings and constraints: The model identified upcoming ophthalmopathy a median roughly 6 months ahead of onset.

Thyroid ultrasound and orbital computed tomography, with clinical symptoms and serum thyroxine and TRAb, informed diagnoses. The CDR3 runs 15 residues. V shed 1 base and J shed 3 bases, with 10 bases lying between them. Germline lookup yields CDR1 SGHAT and CDR2 FQNNGV. RNA transcripts provided the source from which TCR beta CDR3 regions were amplified. The HTBI primer set served for first-round RT-PCR of the TCR CDR3. TCRdb passed the multiplex PCR reads through MiXCR, listing each CDR3 protein once. The table shows hundreds of thousands of distinct CDR3 sequences, with approximately 14% occurring only once.

Sample: blood. This sequence originates from a woman between 35 and 50 years old with Graves' ophthalmopathy. The chain uses TRBV11-2 and TRBJ2-1; maybe TRBD2 (6 bases). The CDR3 region is CASSLAASVYNEQFF. CDR3 nucleotides: TGTGCCAGCAGCTTAGCGGCTAGCGTCTACAATGAGCAGTTCTTC.